Below, 19 T cell receptor beta chains from the same sample are listed, as sequenced in a study of regulatory T cells in long-lasting Graves disease. Combining iRepertoire HTBI primers with Arm-PCR of CDR3 regions, the authors built TCR beta libraries. MiXCR, run by TCRdb on the multiplex PCR reads, gives a single entry per CDR3 protein. The sample lists about 400,000 distinct CDR3 sequences; over 14% were seen once. The time point here: newly diagnosed GD, antithyroid drugs for less than 3 months. With RNA extracted from PBMCs as input, the TCR library was made. These data were also filed under a second study, of T cells in Graves' hyperthyroidism and ophthalmopathy.

The material sequenced was peripheral blood mononuclear cells (PBMCs), taken at new diagnosis, from a patient treated with antithyroid drugs. These receptors originate from a middle-aged woman with Graves disease.

This clonotype was observed at least ten times. The chain uses TRBV7-2 and TRBJ2-3, with 7 bases aligning to TRBD1. CDR3 length equals 15 residues. CDR1 is SGHTA and CDR2 is FQGNSA in the germline V gene. The V gene end was trimmed by 3 bases and the J gene end by 2 bases; junction bases not matched to a gene: 5. The CDR3 loop is CASSFRGHNTDTQYF. In DNA, the CDR3 is TGTGCCAGCAGCTTTAGGGGGCACAACACAGATACGCAGTATTTT. The full variable domain, its missing parts supplied by reference TRBV7-2 and TRBJ2-3, is GAGVSQSPSNKVTEKGKDVELRCDPISGHTALYWYRQSLGQGLEFLIYFQGNSAPDKSGLPSDRFSAERTGGSVSTLTIQRTQQEDSAVYLCASSFRGHNTDTQYFGPGTRLTVL.

The rearrangement joins TRBV12-3 or TRBV12-4 to TRBJ2-7, with D hard to call. Deletions cut 6 bases from V and 3 bases from J, with 12 bases between. The CDR3 sequence is 13 residues long. CDR3: CASSPGRFYEQYF. For the CDR3, the DNA is TGTGCCAGCAGCCCAGGCAGGTTCTACGAGCAGTACTTC.

Concerning this clonotype: This clone may be a read error of a much larger clone one base away. V usage is TRBV27 and J usage is TRBJ1-2; perhaps TRBD1 as D (6 bases). Germline V gives CDR1 MNHEY, CDR2 SMNVEV (reference sequence). The CDR3 runs 16 residues. V was cut by 2 bases and J by 5 bases, with 18 bases left in between. The CDR3 DNA reads as TGTGCCAGCAGTTTAGGGGGTCAGAGGGGGGATTATGGCTACACCTTC. Its translation is CASSLGGQRGDYGYTF.

Concerning this clonotype itself: This likely traces to a read error, being one base from a far larger clone. V and J are TRBV11-3 and TRBJ2-7; weak D call: TRBD2 (6 bases). The V end was cut by 4 bases, the J end by 3 bases, with 7 bases between. The CDR3 contains 12 residues. CDR1 is SGHNT, CDR2 YENEEA, per germline. DNA for the CDR3: TGTGCCAGCAGCTCGGGACTCTACGAGCAGTACTTC. Translated, it gives CASSSGLYEQYF.

This clonotype was counted ten times or more. The V and J genes are TRBV6-2 or TRBV6-3 and TRBJ2-7, with D possibly matching TRBD2 (5 bases). Trimming took off 7 bases at V and 0 bases at J, with 16 bases between the two ends. The CDR3 has 15 residues. Germline V CDR1 and CDR2: MNHEY, SVGEGT. The CDR3 region is CASTPHGVTSYEQYF. DNA for the CDR3: TGTGCCAGCACCCCCCACGGGGTAACCTCCTACGAGCAGTACTTC.

This clonotype was picked up a small number of times. V usage is TRBV7-9 and J usage is TRBJ1-1, with TRBD1 matching over 7 bases. The ends lost 3 bases at V and 10 bases at J; junction bases unmatched: 11. This CDR3 region has 14 residues. CDR1 and CDR2 from the germline V gene are SEHNR and FQNEAQ (reference sequence). In nucleotides, the CDR3 is TGTGCCAGCAGCTTCGGAGACAGGGTTCAGACAGCTTTCTTT. Protein: CASSFGDRVQTAFF.

This clonotype was observed a single time. The rearrangement joins TRBV18 to TRBJ2-7; the match to TRBD2 covers 9 bases. Germline lookup yields CDR1 KGHSH and CDR2 LQKENI. V gave up 1 base and J gave up 5 bases; unmatched junction bases: 3. The length of the CDR3 is 14 residues. CDR3 residues: CASSPLASGNEQYF. In DNA, the CDR3 is TGTGCCAGCTCACCACTGGCTAGCGGGAACGAGCAGTACTTC. The complete variable domain, with remaining parts taken from reference TRBV18 and TRBJ2-7, reads NAGVMQNPRHLVRRRGQEARLRCSPMKGHSHVYWYRQLPEEGLKFMVYLQKENIIDESGMPKERFSAEFPKEGPSILRIQQVVRGDSAAYFCASSPLASGNEQYFGPGTRLTVT.

V gene TRBV7-3 combines with J gene TRBJ2-3; 12 nucleotides line up with TRBD2. J gave up 2 bases and V 5 bases, and 8 bases lay outside the gene matches. Germline assignment: CDR1 SGHTA and CDR2 FQGTGA. There are 17 residues in the CDR3. For the CDR3, the DNA is TGTGCCAGCAGCCAAAGACTAGCGGGAGACCCCACAGATACGCAGTATTTT. Amino acid sequence: CASSQRLAGDPTDTQYF.

This clonotype occurred many times. This rearrangement joins TRBV28 to TRBJ1-5; D call uncertain. Looked up from germline, CDR1 is MDHEN and CDR2 is SYDVKM. The CDR3 extends over 11 amino acids. Trimming shortened V by 5 bases and J by 6 bases, and 5 bases separated the two germline ends. DNA for the CDR3: TGTGCCAGCAGTAAAACTCAGCCCCAGCATTTT. Its translation is CASSKTQPQHF.

This clonotype was recorded at least ten times. The V gene is TRBV2, the J gene TRBJ2-1, with a tentative D call TRBD2 (6 bases). Germline V gives CDR1 SNHLY, CDR2 FYNNEI. CDR3 length: 15 amino acids. V was shortened by 4 bases and J by 2 bases, with 12 bases between the two germline ends. Here the CDR3 DNA reads TGTGCCAGCAGTGTGGGCGGAGGGGCCTACAATGAGCAGTTCTTC. Translating it yields CASSVGGGAYNEQFF.

The gene calls are TRBV20-1 and TRBJ2-7; D possibly matches TRBD1 or TRBD2 (6 bases each). Germline assignment: CDR1 DFQATT and CDR2 SNEGSKA (reference sequence). The CDR3 sequence is 13 residues long. V was pared by 0 bases and J by 5 bases, with 11 bases between. The CDR3 here is CSAREGGWDEQYF. The CDR3, as DNA: TGCAGTGCTAGAGAGGGGGGCTGGGACGAGCAGTACTTC.

This clonotype was observed at least ten times. This rearrangement joins TRBV5-1 to TRBJ2-1; 12 bases agree with TRBD1. CDR3 size: 20 residues. The germline gives CDR1 SGHRS, CDR2 YFSETQ. V was clipped by 2 bases and J by 4 bases; unmatched bases: 16. In nucleotides, the CDR3 is TGCGCCAGCAGCTTTGAAGGGACAGGGGGCTACCCAATTTTTTACAATGAGCAGTTCTTC. Its translation is CASSFEGTGGYPIFYNEQFF.

The genes are TRBV7-2 and TRBJ2-2; 9 positions match TRBD1. The CDR3 has 20 amino acids. Germline CDR1 reads SGHTA; CDR2 reads FQGNSA. The V and J ends lost 2 bases and 4 bases, in that order; junction bases with no gene match: 17. The CDR3 loop is CASSLPKLPGQGITTGELFF. The CDR3 bases are TGTGCCAGCAGCTTACCCAAACTACCCGGACAGGGGATTACCACCGGGGAGCTGTTTTTT. The complete variable domain, with remaining parts taken from reference TRBV7-2 and TRBJ2-2, reads GAGVSQSPSNKVTEKGKDVELRCDPISGHTALYWYRQSLGQGLEFLIYFQGNSAPDKSGLPSDRFSAERTGGSVSTLTIQRTQQEDSAVYLCASSLPKLPGQGITTGELFFGEGSRLTVL.

This clonotype was detected many times. The rearrangement links TRBV2 to TRBJ1-5; no definite D call. The germline CDR1 and CDR2 sequences are SNHLY and FYNNEI. There are 12 residues in the CDR3. V lost 2 bases and J lost 6, with 5 bases in between. CDR3 nucleotides: TGTGCCAGCAGTGAATTAAGTCAGCCCCAGCATTTT. Its translation: CASSELSQPQHF.

At least ten counts were recorded for this clonotype. The chain uses TRBV3-1 and TRBJ2-7; the D gene is possibly TRBD2 (5 bases). V lost 6 bases and J 4 bases, leaving 7 bases between the germline ends. This CDR3 comprises 11 residues. Germline V gene lookup returns CDR1 LGHDT and CDR2 YNNKEL (reference sequence). CDR3 DNA sequence: TGTGCCAGCAGACGGGGTTACGAGCAGTACTTC. Translation: CASRRGYEQYF.

This clonotype was recorded at least ten times. The chain has TRBV28 and TRBJ2-5; 8 bases fit TRBD1. Germline CDR1 reads MDHEN; CDR2 reads SYDVKM. V gave up 1 base and J gave up 1 base; unmatched junction bases: 5. This CDR3 has 16 residues. The CDR3 DNA follows: TGTGCCAGCAGTTTATCTCCGGACAGGGCCCAAGAGACCCAGTACTTC. It is translated as CASSLSPDRAQETQYF.

This clonotype appeared many times. This chain joins TRBV5-4 and TRBJ2-3; TRBD1 or TRBD2 may be the D gene (5 bases each). The V and J ends lost 0 bases and 0 bases respectively, with 14 bases between them. CDR3 size: 17 residues. Germline V gene sequence: CDR1 SGHNT, CDR2 YYREEE (reference sequence). CDR3 protein: CASSLGPGWGSTDTQYF. DNA for the CDR3: TGTGCCAGCAGCTTGGGTCCCGGATGGGGGAGCACAGATACGCAGTATTTT. The full variable domain, completed using reference TRBV5-4 and TRBJ2-3, is ETGVTQSPTHLIKTRGQQVTLRCSSQSGHNTVSWYQQALGQGPQFIFQYYREEENGRGNFPPRFSGLQFPNYSSELNVNALELDDSALYLCASSLGPGWGSTDTQYFGPGTRLTVL.

The J gene is TRBJ2-7, the V gene TRBV27; D not certain. V was pared by 6 bases and J by 2 bases, with 11 bases between. This CDR3 spans 13 amino acids. Germline lookup yields CDR1 MNHEY and CDR2 SMNVEV (reference sequence). The CDR3 loop reads CASSALATYEQYF. CDR3 bases: TGTGCCAGCAGCGCTCTTGCAACCTACGAGCAGTACTTC.

The chain joins TRBV4-1 to TRBJ2-7; 9 bases are shared with TRBD1. CDR3 size: 15 residues. The V gene end was trimmed by 5 bases and the J gene end by 5 bases; junction bases not matched to a gene: 10. Germline V gene sequence: CDR1 MGHRA, CDR2 YSYEKL. The CDR3 is CASSSPGQGGDEQYF. The CDR3 nucleotides are TGCGCCAGCAGCTCGCCGGGACAGGGAGGGGACGAGCAGTACTTC.